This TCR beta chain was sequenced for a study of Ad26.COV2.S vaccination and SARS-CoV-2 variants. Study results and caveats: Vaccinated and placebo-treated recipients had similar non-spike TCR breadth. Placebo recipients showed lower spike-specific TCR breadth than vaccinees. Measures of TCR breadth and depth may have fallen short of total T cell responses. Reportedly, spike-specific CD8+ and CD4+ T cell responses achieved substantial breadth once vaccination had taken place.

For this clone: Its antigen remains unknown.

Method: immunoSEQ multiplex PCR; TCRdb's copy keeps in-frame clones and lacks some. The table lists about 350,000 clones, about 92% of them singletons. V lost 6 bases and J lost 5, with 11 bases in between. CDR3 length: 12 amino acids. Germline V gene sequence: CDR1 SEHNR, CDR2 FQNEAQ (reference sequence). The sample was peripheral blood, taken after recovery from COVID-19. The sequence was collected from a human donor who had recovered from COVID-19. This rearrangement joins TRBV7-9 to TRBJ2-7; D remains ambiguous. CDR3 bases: TGTGCCAGCAGACTGGAGACGGACGAGCAGTACTTC. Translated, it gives CASRLETDEQYF.